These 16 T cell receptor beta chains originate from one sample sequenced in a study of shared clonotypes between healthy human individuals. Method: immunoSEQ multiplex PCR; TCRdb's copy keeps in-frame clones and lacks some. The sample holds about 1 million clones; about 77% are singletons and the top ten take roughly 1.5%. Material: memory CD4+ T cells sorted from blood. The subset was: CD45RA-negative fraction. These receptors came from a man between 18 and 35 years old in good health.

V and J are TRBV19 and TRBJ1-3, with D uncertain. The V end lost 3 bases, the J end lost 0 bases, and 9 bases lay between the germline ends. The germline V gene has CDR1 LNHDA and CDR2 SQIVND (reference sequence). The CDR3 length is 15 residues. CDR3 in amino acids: CASSIGGNSGNTIYF. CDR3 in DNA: TGTGCCAGTAGTATCGGTGGAAACTCTGGAAACACCATATATTTT.

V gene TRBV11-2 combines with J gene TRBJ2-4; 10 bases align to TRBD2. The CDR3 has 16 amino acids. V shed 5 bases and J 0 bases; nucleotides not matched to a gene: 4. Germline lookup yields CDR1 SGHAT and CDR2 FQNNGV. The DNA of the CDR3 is TGTGCCAGCAGCCAAGCGGGAGGGGGAGCCAAAAACATTCAGTACTTC. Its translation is CASSQAGGGAKNIQYF. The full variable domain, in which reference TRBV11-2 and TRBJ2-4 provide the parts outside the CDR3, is EAGVAQSPRYKIIEKRQSVAFWCNPISGHATLYWYQQILGQGPKLLIQFQNNGVVDDSQLPKDRFSAERLKGVDSTLKIQPAKLEDSAVYLCASSQAGGGAKNIQYFGAGTRLSVL.

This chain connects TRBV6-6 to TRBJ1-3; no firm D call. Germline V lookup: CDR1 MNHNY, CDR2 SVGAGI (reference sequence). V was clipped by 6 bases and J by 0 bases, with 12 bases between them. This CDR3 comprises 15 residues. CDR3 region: CASRPHENSGNTIYF. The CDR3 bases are TGTGCCAGCAGACCACACGAGAACTCTGGAAACACCATATATTTT.

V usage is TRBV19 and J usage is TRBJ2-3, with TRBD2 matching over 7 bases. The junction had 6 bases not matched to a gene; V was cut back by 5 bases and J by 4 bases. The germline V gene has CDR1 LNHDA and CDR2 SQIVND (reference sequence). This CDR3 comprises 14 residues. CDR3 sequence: CASSPRLASDTQYF. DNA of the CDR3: TGTGCCAGTAGTCCTCGACTAGCTTCAGATACGCAGTATTTT.

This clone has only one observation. CDR3 amino acids: CSAKTGGPTEAFF. The CDR3 region has the DNA TGCAGCGCTAAGACAGGGGGCCCCACTGAAGCTTTCTTT. The rearrangement links TRBV29-1 to TRBJ1-1; 10 nucleotides align to TRBD1. The length of the CDR3 is 13 residues. V shed 7 bases, J shed 4 bases, and the junction held 6 bases outside the gene matches. Germline V gene sequence: CDR1 SQVTM, CDR2 ANQGSEA.

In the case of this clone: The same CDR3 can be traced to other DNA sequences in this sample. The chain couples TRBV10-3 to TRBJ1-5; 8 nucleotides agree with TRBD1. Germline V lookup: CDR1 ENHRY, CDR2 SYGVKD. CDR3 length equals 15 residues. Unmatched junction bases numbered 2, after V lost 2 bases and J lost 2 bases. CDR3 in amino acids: CAISEGQGGNQPQHF. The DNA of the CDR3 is TGTGCCATCAGTGAGGGACAGGGTGGCAATCAGCCCCAGCATTTT.

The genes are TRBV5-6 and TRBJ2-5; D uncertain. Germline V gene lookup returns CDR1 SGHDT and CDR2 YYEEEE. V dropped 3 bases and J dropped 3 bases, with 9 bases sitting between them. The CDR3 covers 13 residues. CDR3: CASSSPVEETQYF. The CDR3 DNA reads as TGTGCCAGCAGCTCCCCGGTGGAAGAGACCCAGTACTTC.

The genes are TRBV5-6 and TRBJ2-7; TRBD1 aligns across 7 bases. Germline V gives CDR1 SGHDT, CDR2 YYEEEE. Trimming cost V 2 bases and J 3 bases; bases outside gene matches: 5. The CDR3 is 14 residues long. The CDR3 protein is CASSFSGTDYEQYF. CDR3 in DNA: TGTGCCAGCAGCTTTTCCGGGACAGACTACGAGCAGTACTTC. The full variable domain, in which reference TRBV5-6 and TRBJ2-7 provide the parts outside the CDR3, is DAGVTQSPTHLIKTRGQQVTLRCSPKSGHDTVSWYQQALGQGPQFIFQYYEEEERQRGNFPDRFSGHQFPNYSSELNVNALLLGDSALYLCASSFSGTDYEQYFGPGTRLTVT.

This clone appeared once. CDR3 nucleotide sequence: TGTGCCAGCAGAGCTGGAAACACCATATATTTT. Its protein product is CASRAGNTIYF. The chain links TRBV9 to TRBJ1-3; no clear D gene. This CDR3 is 11 amino acids long. From germline, CDR1 is SGDLS and CDR2 YYNGEE. V shed 5 bases and J shed 2 bases, with 2 bases lying between them.

The CDR3 sequence is CASRKLNTEAFF. In nucleotides, the CDR3 is TGTGCCAGCAGGAAATTGAACACTGAAGCTTTCTTT. The V call is TRBV11-2, the J call TRBJ1-1; D gene ambiguous. V was cut by 6 bases and J by 0 bases, with 5 bases left in between. The length of the CDR3 is 12 residues. Germline V gene lookup returns CDR1 SGHAT and CDR2 FQNNGV.

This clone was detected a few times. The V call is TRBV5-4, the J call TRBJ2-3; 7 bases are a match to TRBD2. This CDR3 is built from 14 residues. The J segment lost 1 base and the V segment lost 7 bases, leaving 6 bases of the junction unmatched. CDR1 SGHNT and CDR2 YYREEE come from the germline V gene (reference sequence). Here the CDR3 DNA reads TGTGCCAGCGGCCCCCGGGGGGGCACAGATACGCAGTATTTT. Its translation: CASGPRGGTDTQYF.

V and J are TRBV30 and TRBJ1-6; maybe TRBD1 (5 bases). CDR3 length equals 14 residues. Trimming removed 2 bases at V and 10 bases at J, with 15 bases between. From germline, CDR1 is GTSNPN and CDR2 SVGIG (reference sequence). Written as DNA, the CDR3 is TGTGCCTGGAGTATGGGGACGTCGGGATCACCCCTCCACTTT. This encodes CAWSMGTSGSPLHF.

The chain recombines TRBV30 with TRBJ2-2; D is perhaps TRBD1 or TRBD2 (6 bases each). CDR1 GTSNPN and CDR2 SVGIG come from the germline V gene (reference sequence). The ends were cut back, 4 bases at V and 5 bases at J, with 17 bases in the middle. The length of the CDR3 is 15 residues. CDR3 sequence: CAWTALEGGTGELFF. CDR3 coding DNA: TGTGCCTGGACGGCCCTCGAGGGGGGAACCGGGGAGCTGTTTTTT.

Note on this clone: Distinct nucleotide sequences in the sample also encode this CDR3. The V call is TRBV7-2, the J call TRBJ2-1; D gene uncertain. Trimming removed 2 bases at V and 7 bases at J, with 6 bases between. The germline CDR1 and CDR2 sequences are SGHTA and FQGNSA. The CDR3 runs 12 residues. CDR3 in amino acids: CASSLLSNEQFF. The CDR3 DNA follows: TGTGCCAGCAGCTTACTCTCAAATGAGCAGTTCTTC.

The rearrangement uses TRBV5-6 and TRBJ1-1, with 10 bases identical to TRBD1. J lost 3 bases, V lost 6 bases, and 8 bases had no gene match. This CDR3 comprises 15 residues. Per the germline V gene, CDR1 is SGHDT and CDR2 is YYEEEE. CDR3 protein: CASTRIDRGHTEAFF. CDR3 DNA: TGTGCCAGCACCAGAATCGACAGGGGGCACACTGAAGCTTTCTTT.

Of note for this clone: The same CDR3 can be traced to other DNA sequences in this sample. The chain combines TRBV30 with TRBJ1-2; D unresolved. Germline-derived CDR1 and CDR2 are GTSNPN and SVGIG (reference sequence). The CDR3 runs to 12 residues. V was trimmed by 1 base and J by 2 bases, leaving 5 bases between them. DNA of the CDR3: TGTGCCTGGAGTGAGAGCAACTATGGCTACACCTTC. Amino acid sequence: CAWSESNYGYTF.